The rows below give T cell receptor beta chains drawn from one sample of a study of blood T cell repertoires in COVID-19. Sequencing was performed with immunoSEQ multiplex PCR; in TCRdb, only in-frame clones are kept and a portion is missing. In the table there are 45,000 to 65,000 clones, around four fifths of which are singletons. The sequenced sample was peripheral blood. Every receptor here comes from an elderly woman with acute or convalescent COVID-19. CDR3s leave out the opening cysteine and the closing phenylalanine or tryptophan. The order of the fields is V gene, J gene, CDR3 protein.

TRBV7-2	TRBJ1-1	ASSLTGVRMNTEAF
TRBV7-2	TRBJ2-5	ASSRSLGETQY
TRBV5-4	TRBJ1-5	ASSLAGGNQPQH
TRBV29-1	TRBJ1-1	SLQGPGKGTEAF
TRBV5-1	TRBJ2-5	ASSLVTSGGAETQY
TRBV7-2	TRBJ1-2	ASSLEGGGYT
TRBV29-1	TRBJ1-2	SVFGPAGGEGGYT
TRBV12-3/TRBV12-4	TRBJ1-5	ASSQSQNQPQH
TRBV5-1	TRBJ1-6	ASSFDLSGGNSPLH
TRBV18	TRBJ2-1	ASSSRPGQGAGEQF
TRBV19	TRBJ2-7	ASSKGPESYEQY
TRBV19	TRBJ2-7	ASSGQANYEQY